A selection of T cell receptor beta chains follows, all from one sample in a study of hypomethylating agent response in myelodysplastic syndrome. Using immunoSEQ multiplex PCR, the repertoire was profiled, and TCRdb retains in-frame clones only, with some absent. The sample records under 5,500 clones, about 90% being singletons. Source: bone marrow, taken before or after starting hypomethylating agent treatment for myelodysplastic syndrome (not recorded which). The receptors were sampled from a human donor with myelodysplastic syndrome. The CDR3 runs from the conserved cysteine through the conserved F or W.

v_call cdr3_aa
TRBV18 CASSPRGNSYNEQFF
TRBV30 CAWSRTGNNQPQHF
TRBV10-2 CASSEWSTTSYEQYF
TRBV19 CASNSGDEKLFF
TRBV5-6 CASSLDGAVLYGYTF
TRBV10-3 CAAYWTGGGYTF
TRBV7-2 CASSTKGSGNTIYF
TRBV9 CASSVGSGHEKLFF
TRBV27 CASSLDRGRAIDTQYF
TRBV6-6 CASSYLDSTGELFF
TRBV6-1 CASSESRTGVLGGYTF
TRBV6-1 CASRQGYEQYF
TRBV27 CASSLGDSPSYNEQFF
TRBV30 CAWSAGETGELFF
TRBV2 CASTTVLSGNTIYF
TRBV29-1 CSVETPLKGYTF
TRBV7-9 CASSLGGVGSPLHF
TRBV11-2 CASRPRDADNEQFF
TRBV6-5 CATSFLGTDLNEKLFF
TRBV4-1 CASSPPLRDSSSYNEQFF
TRBV21-1 CASSKGNRGPPLGNQPQHF
TRBV6-6 CASSYSGGDNSPLHF
TRBV27 CASSTGGNSPLHF
TRBV7-8 CASSPRGSGGYEQYF
TRBV12-5 CASGLGEPLHF
TRBV19 CASSKRQGAFSYEQYF
TRBV29-1 CSGKRSSYNEQFF
TRBV5-1 CASSLDTGIGNTIYF
TRBV5-1 CASSPKTGNTDTQYF
TRBV15 CATSSLTVSGNTIYF